This T cell receptor beta chain was profiled in a study of blood T cell repertoires in COVID-19. Study background: From T cells, B-cell-depleted T cells, or PBMCs came the material, which was cDNA or gDNA.

Allocation to cohorts depended on clinical history reported by the participants. Per the germline V gene, CDR1 is SNHLY and CDR2 is FYNNEI. CDR3 size: 16 residues. V trimming: 3 bases; J trimming: 0 bases; junction bases outside the gene matches: 5. Original processing methods: Amplification of reference gene primers provided the estimated nucleated cell counts. TCRdb's copy holds only in-frame clones and misses some; the assay was immunoSEQ multiplex PCR. Clone size and the V and J calls come from that table; the DNA yielded D and trimming. This table holds some 260,000 clones, 70% to 90% found once.

Sequenced sample: PBMCs or T cells enriched from blood (not recorded which). This TCR was recovered from a man aged 35 to 55 who had recovered from COVID-19. The chain carries TRBV2 and TRBJ2-3, with 8 positions matching TRBD2. The CDR3 bases are TGTGCCAGCAGTGAGGCGGGGGGCCCTAGCACAGATACGCAGTATTTT. It translates to CASSEAGGPSTDTQYF.